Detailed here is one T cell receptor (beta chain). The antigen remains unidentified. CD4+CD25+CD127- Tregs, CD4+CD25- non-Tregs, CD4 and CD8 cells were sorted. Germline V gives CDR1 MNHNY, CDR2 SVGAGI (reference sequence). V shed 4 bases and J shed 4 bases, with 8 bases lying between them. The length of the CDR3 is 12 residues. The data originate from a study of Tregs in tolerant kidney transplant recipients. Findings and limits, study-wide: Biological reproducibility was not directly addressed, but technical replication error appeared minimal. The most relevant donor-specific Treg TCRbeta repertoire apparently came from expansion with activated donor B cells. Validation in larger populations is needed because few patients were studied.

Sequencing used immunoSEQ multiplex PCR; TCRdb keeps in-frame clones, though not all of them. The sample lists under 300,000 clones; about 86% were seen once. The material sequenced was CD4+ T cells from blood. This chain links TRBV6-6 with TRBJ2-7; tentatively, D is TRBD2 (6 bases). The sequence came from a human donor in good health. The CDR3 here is CASSSGRYEQYF. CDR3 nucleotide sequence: TGTGCCAGCAGTTCCGGGAGATACGAGCAGTACTTC.